Presented here are 23 T cell receptor beta chains from one specimen sequenced in a study of human T cells and chemical hapten exposure. Noted time point: patch test 2, 6 weeks after DPC sensitization. Treatment described: therapeutic diphenylcyclopropenone sensitization with weekly scalp DPC. TCRdb redid the calling of the RACE reads with MiXCR, one entry per CDR3 protein. Altogether about 78,000 distinct CDR3 sequences are present, about 8% being singletons, with the ten largest covering around 3%. The source was whole blood, collected in connection with sensitization to the hapten diphenylcyclopropenone (DPC). Every receptor here comes from a woman aged 45-60 years with alopecia areata. Some clones in this sample may be carry-over from other donors' samples.

The CDR3, as DNA: TGTGCCAGCGGGGCTTACAATGAGCAGTTCTTC. Amino acid sequence: CASGAYNEQFF. The rearrangement uses TRBV5-6 and TRBJ2-1, with D possibly matching TRBD1 (5 bases). CDR3 length: 11 residues. Germline CDR1 is SGHDT and CDR2 is YYEEEE. Trimming pared 7 bases from V and 4 bases from J, leaving 6 bases between. Drawing the rest from reference TRBV5-6 and TRBJ2-1, the complete variable domain is DAGVTQSPTHLIKTRGQQVTLRCSPKSGHDTVSWYQQALGQGPQFIFQYYEEEERQRGNFPDRFSGHQFPNYSSELNVNALLLGDSALYLCASGAYNEQFFGPGTRLTVL.

There are a few counts of this clonotype. The V gene is TRBV24-1, the J gene TRBJ2-1; perhaps TRBD1 as D (6 bases). The germline V gene has CDR1 KGHDR and CDR2 SFDVKD. The CDR3 has 17 amino acids. The V end lost 0 bases, the J end lost 0 bases, and 11 bases lay between the germline ends. The CDR3 loop reads CATSDLRDKSSYNEQFF. The CDR3 DNA sequence: TGTGCCACCAGTGATTTGCGGGACAAGAGCTCCTACAATGAGCAGTTCTTC.

About this clonotype: This could be a read error, since a much larger clone is one nucleotide away. The rearrangement joins TRBV15 to TRBJ1-4; TRBD1 agrees at 8 bases. Looked up from germline, CDR1 is LNHNV and CDR2 is YYDKDF (reference sequence). The CDR3 extends over 14 amino acids. DNA for the CDR3: TGTGCCACCAGCGGGTACAGGGGGGATGAAGAACTGTTTTTT. This sequence encodes CATSGYRGDEELFF.

This clonotype has a handful of counts. The gene calls are TRBV29-1 and TRBJ2-3; 11 positions agree with TRBD2. Germline V lookup: CDR1 SQVTM, CDR2 ANQGSEA. Unmatched junction bases numbered 10, after V lost 6 bases and J lost 5 bases. The CDR3 covers 15 residues. CDR3 amino acids: CSVPILAGEEDTQYF. The DNA for the CDR3 is TGCAGCGTCCCGATACTAGCGGGAGAAGAAGATACGCAGTATTTT.

This clonotype was detected many times. The chain has TRBV7-8 and TRBJ2-3; D gene ambiguous. Trimming removed 7 bases at V and 4 bases at J, with 21 bases between. The germline gives CDR1 SGHVS, CDR2 FQNEAQ. The CDR3 has 16 residues. In nucleotides, the CDR3 is TGTGCCAGCATCCCTGACTTGAGAATAAGCGCAGATACGCAGTATTTT. It is translated as CASIPDLRISADTQYF.

This clonotype was counted at least ten times. This chain connects TRBV15 to TRBJ1-5; TRBD1 agrees at 7 bases. Germline CDR1 reads LNHNV; CDR2 reads YYDKDF (reference sequence). The CDR3 totals 16 residues. With 1 base clipped from V and 1 base from J, the junction kept 4 bases outside the gene matches. The CDR3, as DNA: TGTGCCACCAGCAGAGTCGACAGGGAAAGCAATCAGCCCCAGCATTTT. The encoded protein is CATSRVDRESNQPQHF.

This clonotype was picked up a small number of times. This chain links TRBV4-2 with TRBJ1-4; 9 bases agree with TRBD1. V gave up 1 base and J gave up 5 bases; unmatched junction bases: 5. The CDR3 is made up of 16 amino acids. Germline V lookup: CDR1 LGHNA, CDR2 YNFKEQ. The CDR3 DNA reads TGTGCCAGCAGCCAAGGTTCGGGACAGGGCAATGAAAAACTGTTTTTT. It encodes CASSQGSGQGNEKLFF.

J is TRBJ1-2 and V is TRBV6-5; 8 bases are a match to TRBD1. Per germline, CDR1 MNHEY and CDR2 SVGAGI. This CDR3 spans 14 amino acids. V lost 5 bases, J lost 4 bases, and 6 bases stayed unmatched. The CDR3 region is CASSRGQALYGYTF. In DNA form, the CDR3 reads TGTGCCAGCAGTCGGGGACAGGCTCTCTATGGCTACACCTTC.

CDR3 in amino acids: CASSSPGQGNQPQHF. The CDR3 coding sequence is TGTGCCAGCAGTTCCCCGGGACAGGGAAATCAGCCCCAGCATTTT. This chain joins TRBV28 and TRBJ1-5, with 9 bases lining up with TRBD1. Trimming cost V 4 bases and J 4 bases; bases outside gene matches: 5. The CDR3 has 15 amino acids. CDR1 and CDR2 (germline): MDHEN, SYDVKM.

V is TRBV7-8 and J is TRBJ2-7; 9 nucleotides match TRBD1. This CDR3 is 15 amino acids long. The germline CDR1 and CDR2 sequences are SGHVS and FQNEAQ. V shed 3 bases, J shed 3 bases, and the junction held 6 bases outside the gene matches. CDR3 nucleotides: TGTGCCAGCAGCTTGGGACAGGGTCGAAACTACGAGCAGTACTTC. This encodes CASSLGQGRNYEQYF. The full variable domain, rest sourced from reference TRBV7-8 and TRBJ2-7, is GAGVSQSPRYKVAKRGQDVALRCDPISGHVSLFWYQQALGQGPEFLTYFQNEAQLDKSGLPSDRFFAERPEGSVSTLKIQRTQQEDSAVYLCASSLGQGRNYEQYFGPGTRLTVT.

This clonotype was counted only a few times. This chain joins TRBV20-1 and TRBJ1-1; maybe TRBD1 (6 bases). Trimming pared 6 bases from V and 5 bases from J, leaving 22 bases between. The CDR3 extends over 15 amino acids. The germline CDR1 and CDR2 sequences are DFQATT and SNEGSKA (reference sequence). The CDR3 loop reads CSAPGPVGGYTEAFF. For the CDR3, the DNA is TGCAGTGCCCCCGGCCCAGTGGGGGGCTATACTGAAGCTTTCTTT.

This sequence joins TRBV2 and TRBJ1-6; D unclear. This CDR3 comprises 16 residues. Germline values: CDR1 SNHLY, CDR2 FYNNEI. V gave up 3 bases and J gave up 0 bases, with 9 bases separating them. CDR3 sequence reads: CASSESRVSYNSPLHF. Written as DNA, the CDR3 is TGTGCCAGCAGTGAGTCGAGGGTCTCCTATAATTCACCCCTCCACTTT.

This clonotype was seen at least ten times. The chain is built from TRBV6-2 or TRBV6-3 and TRBJ1-1, with a weak D call TRBD1 (5 bases). CDR1 MNHEY and CDR2 SVGEGT come from the germline V gene. The CDR3 spans 15 residues. V lost 4 bases and J 1 base, leaving 13 bases between the germline ends. In DNA, the CDR3 is TGTGCCAGCAGTTCCCAGGGTTGGGGGAACACTGAAGCTTTCTTT. Encoded protein: CASSSQGWGNTEAFF.

This clonotype turned up a few times. The chain recombines TRBV28 with TRBJ1-4; weak D call: TRBD1 (5 bases). The V gene's germline CDR1 is MDHEN and CDR2 SYDVKM. Trimming took off 5 bases at V and 5 bases at J, with 15 bases between the two ends. The CDR3 sequence is 15 residues long. CDR3 sequence reads: CASSPPQVQNEKLFF. In nucleotides, the CDR3 is TGTGCCAGCAGTCCACCACAGGTCCAAAATGAAAAACTGTTTTTT.

This clonotype occurred many times. V is TRBV10-2 and J is TRBJ1-4; the D is unclear. The germline CDR1 and CDR2 sequences are WSHSY and SAAADI. V lost 0 bases to trimming and J lost 3 bases, with 8 bases between them. This CDR3 spans 15 amino acids. The CDR3 DNA reads as TGCGCCAGCAGTGAGTCAGGGATGGCTAATGAAAAACTGTTTTTT. Translation: CASSESGMANEKLFF.

There are a few counts of this clonotype. The CDR3 reads CASSQEGSGVYNEQFF. The DNA for the CDR3 is TGCGCCAGCAGCCAAGAGGGTAGCGGGGTTTACAATGAGCAGTTCTTC. The rearrangement joins TRBV4-1 to TRBJ2-1, with 8 bases lining up with TRBD2. In germline, CDR1 is MGHRA, CDR2 YSYEKL. The V segment lost 0 bases and the J segment 4 bases; nucleotides outside the gene matches: 5. This CDR3 comprises 16 residues.

V and J are TRBV12-3 or TRBV12-4 and TRBJ2-3, with D unclear. V lost 5 bases and J lost 3, with 12 bases in between. CDR3 length: 14 amino acids. The CDR3 nucleotides are TGTGCCAGCAGTGGCCCCGGTCTTACAGATACGCAGTATTTT. This encodes CASSGPGLTDTQYF.

This clonotype was seen a few times. The chain uses TRBV28 and TRBJ2-7; TRBD2 matches 8 bases. This CDR3 region has 15 residues. V lost 5 bases to trimming and J lost 6 bases; unmatched junction nucleotides: 12. Looked up from germline, CDR1 is MDHEN and CDR2 is SYDVKM. CDR3 region: CASSTPGTRGPEQYF. As DNA, the CDR3 is TGTGCCAGCAGTACCCCGGGGACTAGGGGTCCCGAGCAGTACTTC.

A remark on this clonotype: A read error is possible here, since a much larger clone lies one base away. The gene calls are TRBV4-3 and TRBJ1-6, with D hard to call. There are 12 residues in the CDR3. The germline gives CDR1 LGHNA, CDR2 YSLEER. CDR3 sequence reads: CANSLNNSPLHF. In nucleotides, the CDR3 is TGCGCCAACAGCCTTAATAATTCACCCCTCCACTTT.

The chain couples TRBV4-1 to TRBJ1-1; D not certain. CDR3 length: 14 amino acids. Per the germline V gene, CDR1 is MGHRA and CDR2 is YSYEKL. With 1 base removed from V and 4 bases from J, the gap between germline ends came to 10 bases. This CDR3 reads CASSQVVSSTEAFF. CDR3 nucleotides: TGCGCCAGCAGCCAAGTCGTCAGCTCCACTGAAGCTTTCTTT.

This clonotype has more than one count but fewer than ten. The rearrangement joins TRBV20-1 to TRBJ2-1, with 8 bases matching TRBD2. V shed 0 bases, J shed 2 bases, and the junction held 3 bases outside the gene matches. The CDR3 is made up of 15 amino acids. CDR1 is DFQATT and CDR2 is SNEGSKA in the germline V gene (reference sequence). CDR3 DNA: TGCAGTGCTAGAGATCTTAGCGGGGCCTACAATGAGCAGTTCTTC. Protein product: CSARDLSGAYNEQFF.

V usage is TRBV20-1 and J usage is TRBJ2-5, with a weak D call TRBD2 (6 bases). This CDR3 region has 17 residues. Germline CDR1 is DFQATT and CDR2 is SNEGSKA (reference sequence). Trimming shortened V by 2 bases and J by 1 base, and 20 bases separated the two germline ends. CDR3 sequence (DNA): TGCAGTGCTAGACCTCTTCGGGAGCGTAGCCCCCAAGAGACCCAGTACTTC. Its protein is CSARPLRERSPQETQYF.

The sample holds a few counts of this clonotype. J is TRBJ2-1 and V is TRBV24-1, with unresolved D. The length of the CDR3 is 16 residues. The V and J ends lost 1 base and 3 bases respectively, with 12 bases between them. Germline-derived CDR1 and CDR2 are KGHDR and SFDVKD. The CDR3 DNA reads TGTGCCACCAGTGATTTTGGGTCAGGCGACTACAATGAGCAGTTCTTC. Protein product: CATSDFGSGDYNEQFF.